A single sample is the source of the 23 T cell receptor beta chains below, sequenced in a study of blood T cell repertoires in COVID-19 (dated by TCRdb to 2018 to 2020). Library preparation was by the immunoSEQ multiplex PCR assay. TCRdb mirrors the immuneACCESS table, restricted to in-frame sequences. Some clones are absent from its copies; in checked studies, under half trace to an unresolved V gene, and the reason for the others is unknown. Within this sample are some 100,000 clones, with approximately 87% of them counted one time only. Roughly a sixth of the sample belongs to the ten largest clones. Sequencing used peripheral blood. The receptors shown here come from a human donor in a cohort sampled during active COVID-19.

The chain couples TRBV7-2 to TRBJ1-1, with TRBD1 matching over 7 bases. V was pared by 3 bases and J by 2 bases, with 3 bases of the junction left unmatched. Germline-derived CDR1 and CDR2 are SGHTA and FQGNSA. The CDR3 has 14 amino acids. CDR3 in amino acids: CASSFRQGNTEAFF. Here the CDR3 DNA reads TGTGCCAGCAGCTTCCGACAGGGAAACACTGAAGCTTTCTTT.

This chain joins TRBV28 and TRBJ1-4, with D tentatively TRBD1 (5 bases). Trimming took off 7 bases at V and 1 base at J, with 13 bases between the two ends. In germline, CDR1 is MDHEN, CDR2 SYDVKM. This CDR3 has 15 amino acids. The DNA for the CDR3 is TGTGCCAGCAATTCCAGACAGCTAACTAATGAAAAACTGTTTTTT. Amino acid sequence: CASNSRQLTNEKLFF.

The V gene is TRBV9, the J gene TRBJ2-1; TRBD2 agrees at 12 bases. V lost 4 bases, J lost 8 bases, and 7 bases stayed unmatched. Germline CDR1 and CDR2: SGDLS and YYNGEE. The CDR3 totals 15 residues. The DNA for the CDR3 is TGTGCCAGCAGCCTCCGGACTAGCGGGGCTGATGAGCAGTTCTTC. This translates into CASSLRTSGADEQFF.

The chain is built from TRBV7-8 and TRBJ2-1; 7 nucleotides agree with TRBD1. The CDR3 totals 15 residues. The V gene's germline CDR1 is SGHVS and CDR2 FQNEAQ. V lost 5 bases, J lost 4 bases, and 8 bases stayed unmatched. CDR3 nucleotides: TGTGCCAGCAGCCCGACCCGGGACAGTTACAATGAGCAGTTCTTC. This gives the protein CASSPTRDSYNEQFF.

The chain has TRBV30 and TRBJ2-5; TRBD1 matches at 9 bases. V shed 3 bases and J 6 bases; nucleotides not matched to a gene: 14. This CDR3 contains 16 residues. CDR1 is GTSNPN, CDR2 SVGIG, per germline (reference sequence). In nucleotides, the CDR3 is TGTGCCTGGAGCCGCAGACAGGGGGATCCTGCGAAGACCCAGTACTTC. It is translated as CAWSRRQGDPAKTQYF.

J is TRBJ2-7 and V is TRBV28; maybe TRBD2 (5 bases). The germline V and J ends were trimmed by 3 bases and 0 bases, with 12 bases remaining between them. The CDR3 loop spans 15 amino acids. Germline V lookup: CDR1 MDHEN, CDR2 SYDVKM. For the CDR3, the DNA is TGTGCCAGCAGTTTTAGGTCCGCGGGCTCCTACGAGCAGTACTTC. It specifies CASSFRSAGSYEQYF.

J is TRBJ2-5 and V is TRBV7-9; 9 positions match TRBD1. CDR1 is SEHNR, CDR2 FQNEAQ, per germline (reference sequence). The V gene end was trimmed by 5 bases and the J gene end by 2 bases; junction bases not matched to a gene: 9. The CDR3 length is 16 residues. The CDR3 region has the DNA TGTGCCAGCAGCCAACCTGGGACAGGGTTTCAAGAGACCCAGTACTTC. This translates into CASSQPGTGFQETQYF.

The chain has TRBV25-1 and TRBJ2-5; 8 bases match TRBD1. CDR3 length equals 15 residues. The germline V gene encodes CDR1 MGHDK and CDR2 SYGVNS. The V and J ends lost 3 bases and 4 bases, in that order; junction bases with no gene match: 7. CDR3 amino acids: CASSEYGRGRETQYF. For the CDR3, the DNA is TGTGCCAGCAGTGAGTATGGCAGGGGGCGAGAGACCCAGTACTTC.

The chain employs TRBV7-3 and TRBJ2-3; D call uncertain. The CDR3 totals 14 residues. V lost 4 bases and J 4 bases, leaving 12 bases between the germline ends. Looked up from germline, CDR1 is SGHTA and CDR2 is FQGTGA. The DNA for the CDR3 is TGTGCCAGCAGCTCCGGCCCCCGGGCAGATACGCAGTATTTT. Translation: CASSSGPRADTQYF.

The chain carries TRBV6-5 and TRBJ2-1; 9 bases fit TRBD1. After removal of 1 base from V and 4 bases from J, the junction contained 2 bases not matched to a gene. CDR1 is MNHEY and CDR2 is SVGAGI in the germline V gene. The CDR3 contains 15 residues. The CDR3: CASSYFGTGYNEQFF. The CDR3 region has the DNA TGTGCCAGCAGTTACTTTGGGACAGGGTACAATGAGCAGTTCTTC.

The chain joins TRBV13 to TRBJ1-2; D is uncertain. Germline CDR1 reads PRHDT; CDR2 reads FYEKMQ (reference sequence). CDR3 length: 13 amino acids. V was trimmed by 5 bases and J by 4 bases, leaving 11 bases between them. CDR3 sequence (DNA): TGTGCCAGCAGCCAACAGATTTTCTATGGCTACACCTTC. This gives the protein CASSQQIFYGYTF.

This clone appeared once. The chain uses TRBV30 and TRBJ2-7, with TRBD2 identical over 9 bases. Germline V gives CDR1 GTSNPN, CDR2 SVGIG (reference sequence). V lost 0 bases, J lost 6 bases, and 6 bases stayed unmatched. CDR3 length equals 14 residues. The CDR3 sequence: CAWSVGLAGIEQYF. The CDR3 DNA sequence: TGTGCCTGGAGTGTAGGGCTAGCGGGGATCGAGCAGTACTTC.

V usage is TRBV5-1 and J usage is TRBJ2-5; 8 bases fit TRBD2. The CDR3 contains 14 residues. Germline values: CDR1 SGHRS, CDR2 YFSETQ. Trimming removed 6 bases from V and 0 bases from J; junction bases left unmatched: 4. CDR3: CASTRGGYQETQYF. CDR3 DNA sequence: TGCGCCAGCACTCGGGGGGGATACCAAGAGACCCAGTACTTC.

The genes are TRBV5-5 and TRBJ2-3, with TRBD1 matching 9 bases. The CDR3 covers 15 residues. CDR1 SGHKS and CDR2 YYEKEE come from the germline V gene (reference sequence). The ends lost 4 bases at V and 3 bases at J; junction bases unmatched: 6. The CDR3: CASSTGQGWTDTQYF. Written as DNA, the CDR3 is TGTGCCAGCAGCACCGGACAGGGGTGGACAGATACGCAGTATTTT.

This clone was counted only a few times. The V gene is TRBV7-3, the J gene TRBJ2-2; D remains ambiguous. The CDR3 length is 14 residues. V was cut by 2 bases and J by 4 bases, with 8 bases left in between. Germline CDR1 is SGHTA and CDR2 is FQGTGA. The CDR3 protein is CASSLGPFTGELFF. The CDR3 DNA is TGTGCCAGCAGCTTAGGGCCCTTCACCGGGGAGCTGTTTTTT.

The rearrangement uses TRBV27 and TRBJ2-1, with TRBD1 matching 9 bases. CDR3 length equals 15 residues. V was clipped by 5 bases and J by 5 bases; unmatched bases: 7. From germline, CDR1 is MNHEY and CDR2 SMNVEV (reference sequence). CDR3 bases: TGTGCCAGCAGTCCCCTGACAGGGGGTCACAATGAGCAGTTCTTC. As protein: CASSPLTGGHNEQFF.

V gene TRBV5-5 combines with J gene TRBJ1-5; TRBD1 is a possible D gene (6 bases). The ends were cut back, 1 base at V and 8 bases at J, with 19 bases in the middle. CDR3 length equals 16 residues. Looked up from germline, CDR1 is SGHKS and CDR2 is YYEKEE (reference sequence). CDR3 coding DNA: TGTGCCAGCAGCTTGTCTTGGCTTCCAGGGGCGAAGCCCCAGCATTTT. Amino acids: CASSLSWLPGAKPQHF.

The chain recombines TRBV10-3 with TRBJ1-1; no firm D call. The CDR3 contains 14 residues. Germline V gives CDR1 ENHRY, CDR2 SYGVKD. V lost 0 bases, J lost 7 bases, and 12 bases lay in between. The CDR3 spells CAISESGLTVEAFF. The CDR3 coding sequence is TGTGCCATCAGTGAGTCGGGCCTTACTGTTGAAGCTTTCTTT.

V gene TRBV3-1 (or the pseudogene TRBV3-2) combines with J gene TRBJ1-1; maybe TRBD1 (5 bases). Trimming took off 4 bases at V and 0 bases at J, with 9 bases between the two ends. The germline V gene encodes CDR1 LGHDT and CDR2 YNNKEL (reference sequence). CDR3 length: 14 amino acids. The CDR3 coding sequence is TGTGCCAGCAGCCTCAACAGGCTGAACACTGAAGCTTTCTTT. It translates to CASSLNRLNTEAFF.

This sequence joins TRBV6-5 and TRBJ2-1, with D perhaps TRBD2 (5 bases). This CDR3 is 14 amino acids long. The V gene's germline CDR1 is MNHEY and CDR2 SVGAGI. The V end was cut by 6 bases, the J end by 3 bases, with 12 bases between. CDR3 loop: CASSTSGDYNEQFF. The CDR3 nucleotides read TGTGCCAGCAGCACTAGTGGCGACTACAATGAGCAGTTCTTC.

The CDR3: CASSLRQGNEKLFF. Written as DNA, the CDR3 is TGTGCCAGCTCCCTGAGGCAGGGTAATGAAAAACTGTTTTTT. The chain is built from TRBV18 and TRBJ1-4; a possible D gene is TRBD1 (5 bases). The CDR3 runs 14 residues. The germline V gene encodes CDR1 KGHSH and CDR2 LQKENI. Between the trimmed V and J ends, which lost 6 bases and 4 bases, there was a span of 12 bases.

This clone was found a few times. The chain joins TRBV4-2 to TRBJ2-7, with 9 bases identical to TRBD1. Germline CDR1 reads LGHNA; CDR2 reads YNFKEQ. Trimming took 0 bases from V and 5 from J; bases not matched to a gene: 11. The CDR3 covers 17 residues. CDR3 in DNA: TGTGCCAGCAGCCAAGAAATCCAACAGGGGGCGGACCACGAGCAGTACTTC. Encoded protein: CASSQEIQQGADHEQYF.

The chain combines TRBV6-2 or TRBV6-3 with TRBJ2-3, with 7 bases aligning to TRBD1. J gave up 4 bases and V 2 bases, and 3 bases lay outside the gene matches. The CDR3 runs to 14 residues. CDR1 MNHEY and CDR2 SVGEGT come from the germline V gene. CDR3 sequence reads: CASSYPDRADTQYF. In DNA form, the CDR3 reads TGTGCCAGCAGTTACCCCGACAGGGCAGATACGCAGTATTTT.